The present T cell receptor (beta chain) was sequenced within a study of OX40 agonist ivuxolimab in advanced cancers. This clone has only a few counts. The CDR3 runs 19 residues. From germline, CDR1 is MDHEN and CDR2 SYDVKM. Trimming took off 1 base at V and 0 bases at J, with 19 bases between the two ends. Some clones are missing from TCRdb's copy, which holds only in-frame ones; the method was immunoSEQ multiplex PCR. The sample lists about 84,000 clones; 89% were seen once. The sample here was CD4+ or CD8+ T cells sorted from blood, taken in a trial of the OX40 agonist ivuxolimab. The chain joins TRBV28 to TRBJ2-1; perhaps TRBD2 as D (5 bases). This TCR derives from an adult with an advanced solid tumor such as melanoma, head and neck, liver or kidney cancer. CDR3 region: CASSLSTGSGASSYNEQFF. CDR3 bases: TGTGCCAGCAGTTTATCCACGGGAAGCGGAGCCAGCTCCTACAATGAGCAGTTCTTC.